The 27 T cell receptor beta chains below all came from one sample that was sequenced in a study of PD-1 blockade in classical Hodgkin lymphoma. In every patient, relapse followed autologous stem cell transplantation, while exposure to brentuximab vedotin differed. Profiled with immunoSEQ multiplex PCR; TCRdb holds only in-frame clones, not every one. The sample has approximately 10,000 clones, about 85% seen once. Sequences were derived from peripheral blood mononuclear cells (PBMCs), sampled at baseline. These receptors all stem from a human donor with classical Hodgkin lymphoma.

As regards this clone: Lacking the conserved final phenylalanine or tryptophan, this CDR3 likely reflects a read error. The DNA is left out, because the CDR3 cannot be placed on it with certainty; the CDR3 is given as TCRdb lists it. The genes are TRBV19 and TRBJ1-4. The V gene's germline CDR1 is LNHDA and CDR2 SQIVND (reference sequence). With termini counted, the CDR3 has 14 amino acids. This CDR3 reads CASSIDFPIPGSGV.

This chain joins TRBV5-1 and TRBJ2-1, with 13 bases that match TRBD2. Germline lookup yields CDR1 SGHRS and CDR2 YFSETQ. The CDR3 spans 16 residues. Germline trimming cut 0 bases from V and 6 bases from J; bases unmatched to any gene: 3. The CDR3 sequence: CASSLGLAGGPNEQFF. The CDR3 region has the DNA TGCGCCAGCAGCTTGGGACTAGCGGGAGGACCCAATGAGCAGTTCTTC. Drawing the rest from reference TRBV5-1 and TRBJ2-1, the complete variable domain is KAGVTQTPRYLIKTRGQQVTLSCSPISGHRSVSWYQQTPGQGLQFLFEYFSETQRNKGNFPGRFSGRQFSNSRSEMNVSTLELGDSALYLCASSLGLAGGPNEQFFGPGTRLTVL.

The V call is TRBV28, the J call TRBJ1-1, with 7 positions matching TRBD1. Germline trimming cut 5 bases from V and 3 bases from J; bases unmatched to any gene: 12. Germline CDR1 reads MDHEN; CDR2 reads SYDVKM. CDR3 size: 16 residues. CDR3 amino acids: CASSIRTGTLHTEAFF. The CDR3 bases are TGTGCCAGCAGTATTCGGACAGGCACATTGCACACTGAAGCTTTCTTT.

The chain joins TRBV5-1 to TRBJ1-1; TRBD1 agrees at 9 bases. Germline values: CDR1 SGHRS, CDR2 YFSETQ. J was trimmed by 5 bases and V by 4 bases; bases with no gene match: 6. The CDR3 is 14 residues long. The CDR3 DNA sequence: TGCGCCAGCAGCATAGGGACAGGGAAGACTGAAGCTTTCTTT. Translating gives CASSIGTGKTEAFF.

The genes are TRBV27 and TRBJ1-4, with 8 nucleotides matching TRBD1. CDR3 length: 15 amino acids. Germline values: CDR1 MNHEY, CDR2 SMNVEV (reference sequence). V was clipped by 5 bases and J by 10 bases; unmatched bases: 12. CDR3 sequence: CASSTNAGQGLKLFF. CDR3 nucleotides: TGTGCCAGCAGTACAAACGCCGGACAGGGCCTAAAACTGTTTTTT.

Concerning this clone itself: A read error may account for a junction end that differs from germline. This chain connects TRBV28 to TRBJ1-2; a weak D match, TRBD1 (5 bases). This CDR3 is 12 amino acids long. CDR1 and CDR2 (germline): MDHEN, SYDVKM. The DNA of the CDR3 is TGTGCCAGCAGAGGGGTAAACTATGGCCACACCTTC. Translating it yields CASRGVNYGHTF.

The chain carries TRBV19 and TRBJ2-7, with TRBD1 identical over 7 bases. Per the germline V gene, CDR1 is LNHDA and CDR2 is SQIVND (reference sequence). The V and J ends lost 2 bases and 2 bases, in that order; junction bases with no gene match: 18. The CDR3 loop spans 19 amino acids. The CDR3 region has the DNA TGTGCCAGTAGTATATCTCCCCTTGACCCACAGGGGCTAACCTACGAGCAGTACTTC. Translating gives CASSISPLDPQGLTYEQYF.

This chain joins TRBV19 and TRBJ1-1, with D maybe TRBD1 (5 bases). The CDR3 has 14 residues. Trimming took 3 bases from V and 4 from J, leaving 12 bases between them. The germline gives CDR1 LNHDA, CDR2 SQIVND (reference sequence). CDR3 residues: CASSIVLQGTEAFF. The CDR3 DNA reads as TGTGCCAGTAGTATCGTACTCCAGGGCACTGAAGCTTTCTTT.

The V and J genes are TRBV6-5 and TRBJ2-1; D possibly matches TRBD1 or TRBD2 (5 bases each). Deletions cut 2 bases from V and 9 bases from J, with 11 bases between. The CDR3 extends over 13 amino acids. The germline gives CDR1 MNHEY, CDR2 SVGAGI. The CDR3 reads CASSYVPGTEQFF. CDR3 nucleotide sequence: TGTGCCAGCAGTTACGTTCCGGGGACTGAGCAGTTCTTC.

The chain carries TRBV28 and TRBJ1-2; tentatively, D is TRBD1 (5 bases). Germline V gives CDR1 MDHEN, CDR2 SYDVKM. This CDR3 is 13 amino acids long. V gave up 5 bases and J gave up 4 bases, with 11 bases separating them. CDR3 protein: CASSPQGVYGYTF. CDR3 nucleotide sequence: TGTGCCAGCAGTCCTCAGGGAGTCTATGGCTACACCTTC.

J is TRBJ2-5 and V is TRBV15, with 11 bases fitting TRBD2. Per the germline V gene, CDR1 is LNHNV and CDR2 is YYDKDF (reference sequence). CDR3 length: 15 residues. The ends lost 1 base at V and 4 bases at J; junction bases unmatched: 2. DNA for the CDR3: TGTGCCACCAGCAGAGGGCTAGCGGGAGGAGAGACCCAGTACTTC. As protein: CATSRGLAGGETQYF.

The CDR3 DNA is TGTGCCAGTAGTATTGGGCGGACTTTCACAGATACGCAGTATTTT. Protein sequence: CASSIGRTFTDTQYF. V and J are TRBV19 and TRBJ2-3; TRBD2 is a possible D gene (5 bases). The length of the CDR3 is 15 residues. The V end was cut by 3 bases, the J end by 2 bases, with 12 bases between. Germline V CDR1 and CDR2: LNHDA, SQIVND (reference sequence).

This chain links TRBV5-1 with TRBJ1-5; TRBD1 is a possible D gene (5 bases). This CDR3 has 13 residues. Between the trimmed V and J ends, which lost 7 bases and 5 bases, there was a span of 13 bases. The germline V gene encodes CDR1 SGHRS and CDR2 YFSETQ. The CDR3 is CASSAEGHQPQHF. The CDR3 DNA is TGCGCCAGCTCCGCTGAGGGGCATCAGCCCCAGCATTTT.

This sequence joins TRBV27 and TRBJ2-5; D not resolved. Trimming pared 4 bases from V and 1 base from J, leaving 16 bases between. Germline CDR1 is MNHEY and CDR2 is SMNVEV (reference sequence). The CDR3 is 16 amino acids. The CDR3 is CASSWDGQTRQETQYF. Written as DNA, the CDR3 is TGTGCCAGCAGTTGGGATGGCCAGACCCGCCAAGAGACCCAGTACTTC.

The V call is TRBV29-1, the J call TRBJ2-7; a possible D gene is TRBD2 (5 bases). Germline loops: CDR1 SQVTM, CDR2 ANQGSEA. The CDR3 covers 12 residues. The V end was cut by 6 bases, the J end by 2 bases, with 11 bases between. DNA for the CDR3: TGCAGCGTCGTACTAGGAACCTACGAGCAGTACTTC. Its translation is CSVVLGTYEQYF.

The chain has TRBV6-5 and TRBJ1-3; possibly TRBD1 for D (6 bases). The germline V gene encodes CDR1 MNHEY and CDR2 SVGAGI. The CDR3 is 15 residues long. Trimming left V 5 bases short and J 4 bases short, with 15 bases between. The DNA of the CDR3 is TGTGCCAGCAGTCTCAACAGGGTATTCGGAAACACCATATATTTT. This sequence encodes CASSLNRVFGNTIYF.

V usage is TRBV12-5 and J usage is TRBJ2-1; no clear D. The ends were cut back, 7 bases at V and 10 bases at J, with 14 bases in the middle. Germline CDR1 and CDR2: LGHNT and FRNRAP. The CDR3 spans 12 residues. The CDR3 sequence is CASAFTGNEQFF. The DNA of the CDR3 is TGTGCTAGTGCCTTCACTGGGAACGAGCAGTTCTTC.

V is TRBV6-5 and J is TRBJ1-6; D possibly corresponds to TRBD1 (6 bases). Trimming cost V 6 bases and J 6 bases, with 12 bases left between them. In germline, CDR1 is MNHEY, CDR2 SVGAGI. The CDR3 contains 14 residues. The CDR3 DNA reads TGTGCCAGCAGGTGGGGACACTTTAATTCACCCCTCCACTTT. This sequence encodes CASRWGHFNSPLHF.

This rearrangement joins TRBV5-5 to TRBJ1-2; TRBD1 matches at 9 bases. Trimming removed 4 bases from V and 5 bases from J; junction bases left unmatched: 18. Germline-derived CDR1 and CDR2 are SGHKS and YYEKEE (reference sequence). The length of the CDR3 is 18 residues. The CDR3 region is CASSPFTPLGTGRYGYTF. CDR3 nucleotide sequence: TGTGCCAGCAGCCCATTTACTCCCTTAGGGACAGGGAGGTATGGCTACACCTTC.

This chain uses TRBV5-1 with TRBJ1-5; maybe TRBD1 (6 bases). The germline V gene encodes CDR1 SGHRS and CDR2 YFSETQ. Trimming cost V 4 bases and J 4 bases, with 18 bases left between them. CDR3 length equals 16 residues. The CDR3 nucleotides read TGCGCCAGCAGCCCCACGGGGGCGGGGGGAAATCAGCCCCAGCATTTT. Amino acids: CASSPTGAGGNQPQHF.

This chain connects TRBV5-1 to TRBJ1-1; 9 bases map to TRBD1. Trimming at V came to 0 bases and at J to 4 bases, leaving 4 bases not matched to a gene. The germline V gene encodes CDR1 SGHRS and CDR2 YFSETQ. CDR3 length: 15 residues. DNA of the CDR3: TGCGCCAGCAGCTTGGGACAGGGGGTTGGCACTGAAGCTTTCTTT. Its translation: CASSLGQGVGTEAFF.

This rearrangement joins TRBV5-5 to TRBJ1-1; possibly TRBD1 for D (5 bases). There are 16 residues in the CDR3. Looked up from germline, CDR1 is SGHKS and CDR2 is YYEKEE (reference sequence). Trimming stripped 2 bases from V and 0 bases from J, with 14 bases between. Here the CDR3 DNA reads TGTGCCAGCAGCTTTAGGAGGGGACTAATGAACACTGAAGCTTTCTTT. Translation gives CASSFRRGLMNTEAFF.

This chain joins TRBV5-4 and TRBJ2-1, with 13 bases lining up with TRBD2. The CDR3 runs to 16 residues. Germline V gives CDR1 SGHNT, CDR2 YYREEE (reference sequence). V lost 0 bases, J lost 6 bases, and 3 bases stayed unmatched. The CDR3 DNA is TGTGCCAGCAGCTTGGGGACTAGCGGGAGAGGCAATGAGCAGTTCTTC. Amino acids: CASSLGTSGRGNEQFF.

The chain is built from TRBV5-4 and TRBJ2-7; 9 nucleotides line up with TRBD1. The CDR3 runs 14 residues. Germline V gene lookup returns CDR1 SGHNT and CDR2 YYREEE (reference sequence). Trimming cost V 5 bases and J 3 bases; bases outside gene matches: 6. The CDR3 protein is CASRSWDRDYEQYF. In DNA form, the CDR3 reads TGTGCCAGCAGGTCTTGGGACAGGGACTACGAGCAGTACTTC.

The V call is TRBV30, the J call TRBJ2-5; 7 bases map to TRBD1. The CDR3 spans 11 residues. Germline CDR1 and CDR2: GTSNPN and SVGIG (reference sequence). Germline trimming cut 4 bases from V and 4 bases from J; bases unmatched to any gene: 0. The CDR3 DNA follows: TGTGCCTGGACAGGGGGAGAGACCCAGTACTTC. Protein sequence: CAWTGGETQYF.

The chain has TRBV5-1 and TRBJ1-3; D unresolved. The germline V gene encodes CDR1 SGHRS and CDR2 YFSETQ. Between the trimmed V and J ends, which lost 2 bases and 0 bases, there was a span of 12 bases. The CDR3 sequence is 16 residues long. The chain's CDR3 is CASSFLGGSSGNTIYF. As DNA, the CDR3 is TGCGCCAGCAGCTTCCTCGGCGGGTCCTCTGGAAACACCATATATTTT.

The rearrangement uses TRBV27 and TRBJ2-1; 10 bases agree with TRBD2. Germline trimming cut 6 bases from V and 3 bases from J; bases unmatched to any gene: 20. Per germline, CDR1 MNHEY and CDR2 SMNVEV (reference sequence). The CDR3 covers 20 residues. Written as DNA, the CDR3 is TGTGCCAGCAGCCCCTTGTGGGGACTAGCGTCCCTCCCCCGCTACAATGAGCAGTTCTTC. It is translated as CASSPLWGLASLPRYNEQFF.